This T cell receptor beta chain was obtained from a study of blood T cell repertoires in COVID-19. For the study at large: From the United States, Italy and Spain came samples of acute and convalescent COVID-19. The cDNA or gDNA used as material had been derived from T cells, B-cell-depleted T cells, or PBMCs.

Authors' analysis steps: Reference gene primer amplification in the assay estimated nucleated cell counts. Clones were read by immunoSEQ multiplex PCR, and TCRdb kept only the in-frame ones, dropping some. The V and J calls and clone size come from that table; D and trimming were worked out from the DNA. Among about 270,000 clones listed, 81% were seen once. The sample comprised peripheral blood. This receptor was obtained from a woman aged 55-69 years with active or convalescent COVID-19.

As DNA, the CDR3 is TGTGCCAGCAGCGATCTAGCGGGGGCGGGGACCGGGGAGCTGTTTTTT. Its translation: CASSDLAGAGTGELFF. The chain combines TRBV2 with TRBJ2-2; 10 bases map to TRBD2. Looked up from germline, CDR1 is SNHLY and CDR2 is FYNNEI. V was clipped by 6 bases and J by 5 bases; unmatched bases: 9. The CDR3 length is 16 residues.